The 28 T cell receptor beta chains given below trace back to one sample, sequenced in a study of CD8+ T cells in alopecia areata. Treatment here: oral pan-JAK inhibitor, 5-10 mg twice daily. RNA extraction was followed by reverse transcription into cDNA, which acted as the sequencing template. Using immunoSEQ multiplex PCR, the repertoire was profiled, and TCRdb retains in-frame clones only, with some absent. The sample records 180,000 or so clones, 50% to 75% being singletons. This specimen was CD4+ T cells sorted from blood, taken between weeks 55 and 65, from a patient treated with tofacitinib. The receptors come from a human donor with alopecia areata.

This clone showed up many times. The CDR3 is CASTLFSPGHYEQYF. The CDR3 DNA is TGTGCCAGCACCCTTTTTTCCCCCGGGCACTACGAGCAGTACTTC. The chain links TRBV28 to TRBJ2-7; no clear D gene. From germline, CDR1 is MDHEN and CDR2 SYDVKM. The CDR3 has 15 amino acids. V was clipped by 7 bases and J by 3 bases, with 19 bases between them.

This chain joins TRBV7-3 and TRBJ2-2; no firm D call. This CDR3 comprises 15 residues. The V gene's germline CDR1 is SGHTA and CDR2 FQGTGA. V shed 4 bases and J shed 6 bases, with 15 bases lying between them. The CDR3 region has the DNA TGTGCCAGCAGCTCCCTCGGGTCTATAGCCGGGGAGCTGTTTTTT. This encodes CASSSLGSIAGELFF.

V is TRBV4-1 and J is TRBJ2-7; TRBD2 is a possible D gene (6 bases). Germline CDR1 MGHRA, CDR2 YSYEKL. Trimming took 5 bases from V and 4 from J, leaving 24 bases between them. This CDR3 has 17 residues. The CDR3 spells CASSTFNKGGLLYEQYF. In DNA form, the CDR3 reads TGCGCCAGCAGCACTTTTAACAAGGGAGGCCTACTTTACGAGCAGTACTTC.

The V call is TRBV4-2, the J call TRBJ2-3; D remains ambiguous. Per the germline V gene, CDR1 is LGHNA and CDR2 is YNFKEQ. Trimming pared 4 bases from V and 2 bases from J, leaving 10 bases between. The CDR3 totals 14 residues. DNA of the CDR3: TGTGCCAGCAGCCCCAGCAAAACCACAGATACGCAGTATTTT. Encoded protein: CASSPSKTTDTQYF.

Of note for this clone: The same CDR3 can be traced to other DNA sequences in this sample. The chain couples TRBV18 to TRBJ2-3; D is uncertain. This CDR3 has 11 amino acids. The V gene lost 5 bases and the J gene lost 2 bases, with 2 bases spanning the gap. CDR1 and CDR2 from the germline V gene are KGHSH and LQKENI. CDR3 in DNA: TGTGCCAGCTCATCCACAGATACGCAGTATTTT. It specifies CASSSTDTQYF.

A few counts support this clone. The chain links TRBV27 to TRBJ2-7; a weak D match, TRBD1 (5 bases). Trimming cost V 5 bases and J 2 bases, with 22 bases left between them. The CDR3 covers 17 residues. The germline CDR1 and CDR2 sequences are MNHEY and SMNVEV (reference sequence). The CDR3 is CASSPTSFAGNPYEQYF. Written as DNA, the CDR3 is TGTGCCAGCAGTCCCACTTCGTTTGCAGGGAACCCCTACGAGCAGTACTTC.

This clone was found a few times. The CDR3 protein is CASSTHSAGGQETQYF. The CDR3 nucleotides are TGTGCCAGCAGCACACACTCAGCGGGGGGGCAAGAGACCCAGTACTTC. This chain uses TRBV7-2 with TRBJ2-5, with 10 positions matching TRBD2. The CDR3 contains 16 residues. V shed 5 bases, J shed 2 bases, and the junction held 8 bases outside the gene matches. Germline CDR1 SGHTA, CDR2 FQGNSA.

As for this clone: Other nucleotide sequences from this sample produce the same CDR3. The rearrangement uses TRBV29-1 and TRBJ1-2, with D possibly being TRBD1 (6 bases). From germline, CDR1 is SQVTM and CDR2 ANQGSEA. V lost 4 bases and J 2 bases, leaving 8 bases between the germline ends. The CDR3 length is 12 residues. The CDR3 nucleotides are TGCAGCGTTGCAGGGGCGAACTATGGCTACACCTTC. It yields the protein CSVAGANYGYTF.

The V call is TRBV6-5, the J call TRBJ2-7; D is unresolved. The CDR3 has 11 amino acids. CDR1 MNHEY and CDR2 SVGAGI come from the germline V gene. V was pared by 6 bases and J by 7 bases, with 10 bases between. For the CDR3, the DNA is TGTGCCAGCAGACAACTCGGAGAGCAGTACTTC. Its translation: CASRQLGEQYF.

Comments on this clone: Other DNA sequences in this specimen translate into the identical CDR3. V and J are TRBV18 and TRBJ2-3; D unresolved. Germline CDR1 is KGHSH and CDR2 is LQKENI. CDR3 length equals 12 residues. Trimming removed 6 bases at V and 1 base at J, with 5 bases between. The chain's CDR3 is CASSPRTDTQYF. The CDR3 DNA reads TGTGCCAGCTCGCCCCGCACAGATACGCAGTATTTT.

The rearrangement joins TRBV10-3 to TRBJ2-1; TRBD2 matches 15 bases. The V and J ends lost 10 bases and 8 bases, in that order; junction bases with no gene match: 6. Germline assignment: CDR1 ENHRY and CDR2 SYGVKD. The CDR3 length is 14 residues. In nucleotides, the CDR3 is TGTGCCACGAGGACTAGCGGGGGGGCAGATGAGCAGTTCTTC. Translated: CATRTSGGADEQFF.

The V and J genes are TRBV4-1 and TRBJ2-5; D tentatively reads TRBD1 or TRBD2 (5 bases each). The CDR3 has 15 amino acids. Germline CDR1 is MGHRA and CDR2 is YSYEKL. The germline V and J ends were trimmed by 1 base and 3 bases, with 12 bases remaining between them. The CDR3 DNA follows: TGCGCCAGCAGCCAAGGGGGACCAGCAAAAGAGACCCAGTACTTC. This gives the protein CASSQGGPAKETQYF.

This clone was counted only a few times. The rearrangement joins TRBV7-2 to TRBJ2-2; 8 positions agree with TRBD1. The CDR3 covers 15 residues. Unmatched junction bases numbered 4, after V lost 3 bases and J lost 4 bases. The germline CDR1 and CDR2 sequences are SGHTA and FQGNSA. CDR3 sequence: CASSFRQGATGELFF. Here the CDR3 DNA reads TGTGCCAGCAGCTTTCGGCAGGGGGCCACCGGGGAGCTGTTTTTT.

V and J are TRBV4-2 and TRBJ2-7, with 8 bases aligning to TRBD1. This CDR3 comprises 17 residues. CDR1 LGHNA and CDR2 YNFKEQ come from the germline V gene. The ends lost 0 bases at V and 4 bases at J; junction bases unmatched: 11. CDR3 sequence (DNA): TGTGCCAGCAGCCAAGATCAGGACAGGGTTTTGGGTTACGAGCAGTACTTC. As protein: CASSQDQDRVLGYEQYF.

The CDR3 spells CASSLLGQGASGNTIYF. The CDR3 DNA is TGTGCCAGCAGCTTACTGGGACAGGGGGCCTCTGGAAACACCATATATTTT. The chain carries TRBV11-2 and TRBJ1-3; 12 bases map to TRBD1. The CDR3 covers 17 residues. Germline CDR1 and CDR2: SGHAT and FQNNGV. With 2 bases clipped from V and 0 bases from J, the junction kept 2 bases outside the gene matches.

This chain uses TRBV9 with TRBJ1-1; 9 bases are a match to TRBD1. This CDR3 is built from 13 residues. Germline CDR1 and CDR2: SGDLS and YYNGEE. V dropped 4 bases and J dropped 5; count of bases not matched to a gene: 3. CDR3 residues: CASSTGQGTEAFF. Written as DNA, the CDR3 is TGTGCCAGCAGCACTGGACAGGGGACTGAAGCTTTCTTT.

This clone showed up just a few times. This chain joins TRBV27 and TRBJ2-1; a weak D match, TRBD2 (6 bases). V was shortened by 2 bases and J by 3 bases, with 8 bases between the two germline ends. The germline V gene has CDR1 MNHEY and CDR2 SMNVEV (reference sequence). CDR3 length: 14 residues. For the CDR3, the DNA is TGTGCCAGCAGTTTACGGAGGGGCTACAATGAGCAGTTCTTC. Its translation: CASSLRRGYNEQFF.

V usage is TRBV19 and J usage is TRBJ1-2; 9 bases are a match to TRBD1. The CDR3 length is 15 residues. Germline values: CDR1 LNHDA, CDR2 SQIVND (reference sequence). The junction had 9 bases not matched to a gene; V was cut back by 6 bases and J by 4 bases. As DNA, the CDR3 is TGTGCCAGTAGCACCATCCGGGACAGGGCCTATGGCTACACCTTC. It specifies CASSTIRDRAYGYTF.

This clone came up a few times. The rearrangement links TRBV2 to TRBJ2-1; D remains unclear. Trimming removed 5 bases at V and 3 bases at J, with 8 bases between. Germline CDR1 reads SNHLY; CDR2 reads FYNNEI. This CDR3 comprises 13 residues. The CDR3 sequence is CASSPLLYNEQFF. Written as DNA, the CDR3 is TGTGCCAGCAGTCCCCTCCTCTACAATGAGCAGTTCTTC.

This clone came up a few times. This chain joins TRBV5-6 and TRBJ2-1; weak D call: TRBD1 (7 bases). The CDR3 totals 16 residues. Trimming stripped 1 base from V and 4 bases from J, with 15 bases between. Germline values: CDR1 SGHDT, CDR2 YYEEEE. The CDR3 DNA reads as TGTGCCAGCAGCTTGATGAGACAGGGAGGTTACAATGAGCAGTTCTTC. Translating gives CASSLMRQGGYNEQFF.

The chain links TRBV1 to TRBJ1-4. TRBV1 is described as a pseudogene. The CDR3 has 16 amino acids. CDR3 loop: CTSSQDGHATNEKLFF. The CDR3 DNA reads as TGCACCAGCAGCCAAGACGGTCATGCAACTAATGAAAAACTGTTTTTT.

The chain links TRBV11-2 to TRBJ2-7; D gene ambiguous. This CDR3 has 13 amino acids. The germline gives CDR1 SGHAT, CDR2 FQNNGV. The V end lost 4 bases, the J end lost 5 bases, and 12 bases lay between the germline ends. CDR3: CASSSGPKDEQYF. The CDR3 nucleotides read TGTGCCAGCAGCTCGGGTCCAAAAGACGAGCAGTACTTC.

The genes are TRBV25-1 and TRBJ1-6; D unclear. CDR3 length equals 14 residues. Germline assignment: CDR1 MGHDK and CDR2 SYGVNS. V shed 1 base and J shed 11 bases, with 12 bases lying between them. The CDR3: CASSEFDRFTPLHF. DNA of the CDR3: TGTGCCAGCAGTGAATTTGACCGGTTTACACCCCTCCACTTT.

This clone was counted only a few times. V and J are TRBV30 and TRBJ2-1; D not certain. Germline CDR1 reads GTSNPN; CDR2 reads SVGIG (reference sequence). Trimming shortened V by 4 bases and J by 14 bases, and 24 bases separated the two germline ends. This CDR3 contains 14 residues. This chain's CDR3 is CAWKASLGPIPEFF. The CDR3 region has the DNA TGTGCCTGGAAAGCCTCCCTGGGTCCCATACCGGAGTTCTTC.

The J gene is TRBJ2-2, the V gene TRBV29-1; D not resolved. Germline V gene sequence: CDR1 SQVTM, CDR2 ANQGSEA. Trimming took off 4 bases at V and 0 bases at J, with 12 bases between the two ends. The CDR3 is 15 residues long. The CDR3 sequence: CSVVIRGANTGELFF. CDR3 sequence (DNA): TGCAGCGTTGTGATCCGCGGTGCGAACACCGGGGAGCTGTTTTTT.

The CDR3, as DNA: TGTGCCAGCAGTTTACAAAGGGCTGGCCAGTACTTC. It yields the protein CASSLQRAGQYF. The chain recombines TRBV2 with TRBJ2-5; D call uncertain. CDR3 length: 12 amino acids. The germline V gene has CDR1 SNHLY and CDR2 FYNNEI. Trimming took 5 bases from V and 10 from J, leaving 14 bases between them. Complete variable domain (other parts from reference TRBV2 and TRBJ2-5): EPEVTQTPSHQVTQMGQEVILRCVPISNHLYFYWYRQILGQKVEFLVSFYNNEISEKSEIFDDQFSVERPDGSNFTLKIRSTKLEDSAMYFCASSLQRAGQYFGPGTRLLVL.

The V call is TRBV4-1, the J call TRBJ1-1, with 7 bases aligning to TRBD1. This CDR3 contains 19 residues. Germline lookup yields CDR1 MGHRA and CDR2 YSYEKL. V shed 2 bases and J 0 bases; nucleotides not matched to a gene: 15. The CDR3 loop is CASSQKKNRDSVLNTEAFF. CDR3 DNA: TGCGCCAGCAGCCAAAAGAAAAACCGGGACAGTGTCTTGAACACTGAAGCTTTCTTT.

The chain recombines TRBV28 with TRBJ2-5, with D perhaps TRBD2 (6 bases). This CDR3 has 13 residues. The V and J ends lost 6 bases and 5 bases respectively, with 13 bases between them. The germline V gene has CDR1 MDHEN and CDR2 SYDVKM. Here the CDR3 reads CASREGGEETQYF. The CDR3 region has the DNA TGTGCCAGCAGGGAGGGTGGGGAGGAGACCCAGTACTTC.